This T cell receptor (beta chain) was captured in a study of T cells in Graves' hyperthyroidism and ophthalmopathy. Study-level findings and limits: In the analysis, a 13 V-J model separated ophthalmopathy from stable hyperthyroidism.

This clonotype has ten or more counts. What it binds is unknown. Template material for amplifying TCR beta CDR3 regions consisted of RNA transcripts. TCR CDR3 regions were first amplified by RT-PCR with HTBI primers. TCRdb processed the multiplex PCR reads anew with MiXCR; each CDR3 protein has one entry. The data contain about 300,000 distinct CDR3 sequences, about 19% of them singletons. Germline-derived CDR1 and CDR2 are MDHEN and SYDVKM. The CDR3 loop spans 17 amino acids. V lost 6 bases to trimming and J lost 2 bases; unmatched junction nucleotides: 14. Sequencing used blood. The chain links TRBV28 to TRBJ2-5; 8 bases match TRBD2. This receptor was taken from a man aged 45 to 65 with Graves' ophthalmopathy. DNA of the CDR3: TGTGCCAGCAGCCCTTCGCTGGGGTTAGCGGGACAAGAGACCCAGTACTTC. It translates to CASSPSLGLAGQETQYF.